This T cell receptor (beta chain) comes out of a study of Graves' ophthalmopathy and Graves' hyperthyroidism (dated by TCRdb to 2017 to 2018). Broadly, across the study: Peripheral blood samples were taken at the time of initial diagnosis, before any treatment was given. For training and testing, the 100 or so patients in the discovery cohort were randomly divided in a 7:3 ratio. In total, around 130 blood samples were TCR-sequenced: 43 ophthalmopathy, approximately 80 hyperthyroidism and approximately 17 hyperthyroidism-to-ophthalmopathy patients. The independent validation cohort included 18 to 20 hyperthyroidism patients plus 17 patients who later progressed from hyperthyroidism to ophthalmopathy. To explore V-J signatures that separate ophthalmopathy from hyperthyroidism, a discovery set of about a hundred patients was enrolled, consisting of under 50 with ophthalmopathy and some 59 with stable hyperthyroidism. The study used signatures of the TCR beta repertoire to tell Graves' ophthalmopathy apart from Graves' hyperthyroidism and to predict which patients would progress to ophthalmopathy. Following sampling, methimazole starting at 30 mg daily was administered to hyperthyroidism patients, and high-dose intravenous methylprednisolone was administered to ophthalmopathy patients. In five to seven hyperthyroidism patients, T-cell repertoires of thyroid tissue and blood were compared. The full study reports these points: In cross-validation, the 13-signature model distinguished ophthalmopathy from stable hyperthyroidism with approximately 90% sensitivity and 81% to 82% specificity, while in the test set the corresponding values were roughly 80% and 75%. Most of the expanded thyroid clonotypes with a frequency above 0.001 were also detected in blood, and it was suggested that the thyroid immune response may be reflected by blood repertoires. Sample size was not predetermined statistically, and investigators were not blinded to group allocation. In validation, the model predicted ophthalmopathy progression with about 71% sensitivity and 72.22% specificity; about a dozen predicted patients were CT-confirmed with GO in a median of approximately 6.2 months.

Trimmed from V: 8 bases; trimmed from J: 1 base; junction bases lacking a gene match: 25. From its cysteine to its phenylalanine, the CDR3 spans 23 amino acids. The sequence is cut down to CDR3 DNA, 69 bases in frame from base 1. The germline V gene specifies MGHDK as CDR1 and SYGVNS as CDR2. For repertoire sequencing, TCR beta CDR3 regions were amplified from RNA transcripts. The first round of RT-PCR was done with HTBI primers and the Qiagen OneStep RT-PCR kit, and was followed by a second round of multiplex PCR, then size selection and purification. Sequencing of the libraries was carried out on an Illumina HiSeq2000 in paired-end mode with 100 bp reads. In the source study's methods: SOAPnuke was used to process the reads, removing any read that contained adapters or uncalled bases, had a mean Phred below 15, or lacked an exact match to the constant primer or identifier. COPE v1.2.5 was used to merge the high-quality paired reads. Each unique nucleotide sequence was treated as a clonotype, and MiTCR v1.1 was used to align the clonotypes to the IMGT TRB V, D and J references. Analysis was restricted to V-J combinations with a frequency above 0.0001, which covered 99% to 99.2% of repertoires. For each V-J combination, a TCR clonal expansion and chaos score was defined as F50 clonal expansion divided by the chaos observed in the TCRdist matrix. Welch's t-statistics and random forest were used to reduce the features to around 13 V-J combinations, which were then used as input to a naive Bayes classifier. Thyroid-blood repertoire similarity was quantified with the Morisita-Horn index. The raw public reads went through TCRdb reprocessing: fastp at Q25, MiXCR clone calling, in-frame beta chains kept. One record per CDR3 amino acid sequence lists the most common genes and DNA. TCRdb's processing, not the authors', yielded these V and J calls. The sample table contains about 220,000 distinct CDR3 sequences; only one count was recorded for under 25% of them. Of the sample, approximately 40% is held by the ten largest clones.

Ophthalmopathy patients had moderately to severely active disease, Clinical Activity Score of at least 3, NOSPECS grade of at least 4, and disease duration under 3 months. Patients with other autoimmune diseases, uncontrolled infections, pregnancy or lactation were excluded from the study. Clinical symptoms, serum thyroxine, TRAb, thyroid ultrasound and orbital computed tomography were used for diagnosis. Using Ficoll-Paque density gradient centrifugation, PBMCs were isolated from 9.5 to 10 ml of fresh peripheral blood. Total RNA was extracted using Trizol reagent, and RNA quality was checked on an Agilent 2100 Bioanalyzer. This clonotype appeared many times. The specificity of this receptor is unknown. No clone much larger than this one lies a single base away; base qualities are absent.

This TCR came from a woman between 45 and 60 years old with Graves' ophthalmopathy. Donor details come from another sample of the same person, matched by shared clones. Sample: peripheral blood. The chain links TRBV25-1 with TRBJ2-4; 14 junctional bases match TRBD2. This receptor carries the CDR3 CASSFLFSTSGLAGGEAKNIQYF. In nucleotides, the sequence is TGTGCCAGCTCGTTTCTGTTTAGCACTTCAGGACTAGCGGGAGGTGAGGCCAAAAACATTCAGTACTTC.